A selection of T cell receptor beta chains follows, all from one sample in a study of blood T cell repertoires in COVID-19. Libraries were prepared by immunoSEQ multiplex PCR; TCRdb keeps only in-frame clonotypes and omits some of them. The data show fewer than 350,000 clones, nearly 90% seen once. Sequenced material: PBMCs or T cells enriched from blood (not recorded which). These receptors all come from a young woman with acute COVID-19. CDR3s include the opening cysteine and the closing phenylalanine or tryptophan. The D gene is left open where the match is weak. Only part of the rows carry a size: once, few, many, or a class if the clone is expanded.

once	TRBJ1-2	.	TRBV30	CAWSVLSGLDYGYTF	TGTGCCTGGAGTGTTTTAAGCGGGCTCGACTATGGCTACACCTTC
.	TRBJ2-1	TRBD1	TRBV2	CASSRDSVNEQFF	TGTGCCAGCAGCCGGGACAGCGTAAATGAGCAGTTCTTC
once	TRBJ2-1	.	TRBV4-3	CASSQGRDLLNEQFF	TGCGCCAGCAGCCAAGGCCGGGACTTACTCAATGAGCAGTTCTTC
few	TRBJ2-1	TRBD2	TRBV3-1/TRBV3-2	CASSQDHLGGASGNNEQFF	TGTGCCAGCAGCCAAGATCATCTAGGTGGGGCTAGCGGGAACAATGAGCAGTTCTTC
once	TRBJ2-1	.	TRBV15	CATSSRLEVGNEQFF	TGTGCCACCAGCAGCCGACTAGAAGTTGGGAATGAGCAGTTCTTC
few	TRBJ2-5	TRBD2	TRBV6-5	CASTAGGPKETQYF	TGTGCCAGCACGGCGGGAGGGCCTAAAGAGACCCAGTACTTC
.	TRBJ2-2	.	TRBV18	CASSPKAGLNTGELFF	TGTGCCAGCTCACCGAAGGCAGGGCTAAACACCGGGGAGCTGTTTTTT
.	TRBJ2-1	.	TRBV5-1	CASSLQTGNNEQFF	TGCGCCAGCAGCTTGCAGACGGGAAACAATGAGCAGTTCTTC
.	TRBJ1-4	TRBD1	TRBV7-6	CASSSSGTGAEKLFF	TGTGCCAGCAGCTCCTCCGGGACAGGGGCGGAAAAACTGTTTTTT
.	TRBJ2-7	TRBD2	TRBV11-2	CASSPGTSFSYEQYF	TGTGCCAGCAGCCCTGGGACTAGTTTTTCCTACGAGCAGTACTTC
.	TRBJ1-2	.	TRBV28	CASSSGGWDYGYTF	TGTGCCAGCAGTTCGGGGGGCTGGGACTATGGCTACACCTTC
.	TRBJ1-2	TRBD1	TRBV27	CASSWDRSYGYTF	TGTGCCAGCAGTTGGGACAGGAGCTATGGCTACACCTTC
.	TRBJ1-4	TRBD1	TRBV7-8	CASSSRDRGRSYEKLFF	TGTGCCAGCAGCTCCAGGGACAGGGGGCGATCTTATGAAAAACTGTTTTTT
.	TRBJ2-2	TRBD1	TRBV6-2/TRBV6-3	CASSRPQGPLGRLTGELFF	TGTGCCAGCAGTAGACCACAGGGGCCCCTAGGGCGTCTCACCGGGGAGCTGTTTTTT
few	TRBJ1-5	.	TRBV4-1	CASSLTLGGWQPQHF	TGCGCCAGCAGCCTAACGTTAGGGGGATGGCAGCCCCAGCATTTT
.	TRBJ2-1	.	TRBV29-1	CSVLGSGEQFF	TGCAGCGTTCTGGGTTCAGGTGAGCAGTTCTTC
few	TRBJ2-5	TRBD1	TRBV5-1	CASSLLGETGGETQYF	TGCGCCAGCAGCTTGTTGGGGGAAACAGGGGGCGAGACCCAGTACTTC
.	TRBJ2-7	.	TRBV29-1	CSVEAPEGQDYEQYF	TGCAGCGTCGAGGCCCCGGAGGGGCAGGACTACGAGCAGTACTTC
.	TRBJ2-5	.	TRBV19	CASRNSHRAKETQYF	TGTGCCAGTAGAAACTCGCACAGGGCGAAAGAGACCCAGTACTTC
.	TRBJ1-5	TRBD1	TRBV13	CASSPSSPGQGYVYSNQPQHF	TGTGCCAGCAGCCCGTCATCCCCGGGACAGGGGTACGTTTATAGCAATCAGCCCCAGCATTTT
once	TRBJ2-7	.	TRBV24-1	CATSDSRSYEQYF	TGTGCCACCAGTGACAGTCGCTCCTACGAGCAGTACTTC
.	TRBJ2-7	TRBD2	TRBV4-1	CASSQVAGGPMRYF	TGCGCCAGCAGCCAAGTAGCGGGAGGCCCGATGCGGTACTTC
.	TRBJ2-7	TRBD2	TRBV4-2	CASSQDGGEGEQYF	TGTGCCAGCAGCCAAGATGGCGGGGAGGGCGAGCAGTACTTC
.	TRBJ2-4	.	TRBV7-9	CASSLISRGLSQGKNIQYF	TGTGCCAGCAGCTTAATTTCTAGGGGTCTATCCCAGGGCAAAAACATTCAGTACTTC
.	TRBJ2-3	TRBD2	TRBV4-3	CASSQGYGGVPDTQYF	TGCGCCAGCAGCCAAGGATATGGGGGGGTGCCAGATACGCAGTATTTT
.	TRBJ2-2	TRBD1	TRBV5-1	CASSLRGGNRGTNTGELFF	TGCGCCAGCAGCTTGAGAGGAGGAAACAGGGGCACGAACACCGGGGAGCTGTTTTTT
.	TRBJ1-3	TRBD1	TRBV19	CASSYTGVGNTIYF	TGTGCCAGTAGTTATACAGGGGTTGGAAACACCATATATTTT
few	TRBJ2-7	TRBD2	TRBV19	CASSRLAGYYEQYF	TGTGCCAGTAGTCGACTAGCGGGGTACTACGAGCAGTACTTC
.	TRBJ1-6	.	TRBV14	CASSPVGGLSPLHF	TGTGCCAGCAGCCCCGTGGGGGGATTGTCACCCCTCCACTTT
.	TRBJ1-1	.	TRBV10-2	CASRSTGSTEAFF	TGCGCCAGCAGAAGTACAGGGAGCACTGAAGCTTTCTTT
.	TRBJ2-2	TRBD2	TRBV27	CASSSTSGRANTGELFF	TGTGCCAGCAGTTCGACTAGCGGGAGGGCGAACACCGGGGAGCTGTTTTTT
.	TRBJ2-7	.	TRBV9	CASSVDGTHSYEQYF	TGTGCCAGCAGCGTAGATGGGACTCACTCCTACGAGCAGTACTTC
.	TRBJ2-1	TRBD2	TRBV6-6	CASRGLAGNRNEQFF	TGTGCCAGCAGAGGACTAGCGGGGAATCGCAATGAGCAGTTCTTC
.	TRBJ1-5	.	TRBV7-2	CASSLGGAENQPQHF	TGTGCCAGCAGCTTAGGGGGAGCGGAAAATCAGCCCCAGCATTTT
.	TRBJ2-7	.	TRBV20-1	CSARQSYEQYF	TGCAGTGCTAGACAGTCCTACGAGCAGTACTTC
.	TRBJ1-1	.	TRBV7-6	CASSLLRNTEAFF	TGTGCCAGCAGCTTACTTAGAAACACTGAAGCTTTCTTT
.	TRBJ2-1	TRBD2	TRBV9	CASSAGLAEYNEQFF	TGTGCCAGCAGTGCTGGACTAGCGGAATACAATGAGCAGTTCTTC
few	TRBJ1-4	.	TRBV29-1	CSVGVTGTNEKLFF	TGCAGCGTTGGGGTAACAGGTACTAATGAAAAACTGTTTTTT
.	TRBJ1-4	.	TRBV5-1	CASSPGPGEKLFF	TGCGCCAGCAGCCCGGGTCCGGGGGAAAAACTGTTTTTT
few	TRBJ1-5	TRBD1	TRBV30	CAWSEGTGLPQHF	TGTGCCTGGAGCGAAGGGACAGGGTTGCCCCAGCATTTT
.	TRBJ2-7	.	TRBV11-2	CASSPVVGRESFQKQYF	TGTGCCAGCAGCCCGGTCGTGGGGCGCGAGTCGTTCCAAAAGCAGTACTTC
.	TRBJ1-2	.	TRBV19	CASTDIFGGYTF	TGTGCCAGTACTGACATTTTTGGGGGCTACACCTTC
.	TRBJ2-1	.	TRBV9	CASSGGGLNNEQFF	TGTGCCAGCAGCGGTGGCGGGCTAAACAATGAGCAGTTCTTC
.	TRBJ1-3	TRBD1	TRBV19	CASSTKGTGRRNTIYF	TGTGCCAGTAGTACGAAAGGGACAGGGAGAAGAAACACCATATATTTT
.	TRBJ1-1	.	TRBV29-1	CSVADMSTEAFF	TGCAGCGTTGCCGACATGAGCACTGAAGCTTTCTTT
.	TRBJ2-1	.	TRBV5-1	CASSLHNEQFF	TGCGCCAGCAGCCTACACAATGAGCAGTTCTTC
.	TRBJ2-6	TRBD1	TRBV5-4	CASSFSGTGTSGANVLTF	TGTGCCAGCAGCTTTTCCGGGACAGGCACCTCTGGGGCCAACGTCCTGACTTTC
.	TRBJ1-4	TRBD1	TRBV4-1	CASSQADRGGGEKLFF	TGCGCCAGCAGCCAGGCCGACAGGGGAGGAGGTGAAAAACTGTTTTTT
.	TRBJ2-3	.	TRBV29-1	CSVLRGGGTDTQYF	TGCAGCGTCTTACGAGGCGGGGGCACAGATACGCAGTATTTT
.	TRBJ1-1	TRBD1	TRBV6-5	CASSQTQGSTEAFF	TGTGCCAGCAGCCAAACACAGGGGTCCACTGAAGCTTTCTTT
.	TRBJ1-1	.	TRBV3-1/TRBV3-2	CASSLNNLENTEAFF	TGTGCCAGCAGCCTCAATAACCTAGAGAACACTGAAGCTTTCTTT
.	TRBJ1-2	TRBD1	TRBV4-1	CASSSTRPDRLHSGYTF	TGCGCCAGCAGCTCAACTCGCCCGGACAGGCTCCACAGTGGCTACACCTTC
.	TRBJ1-2	.	TRBV12-3/TRBV12-4	CASTVSYGYTF	TGTGCCAGCACCGTCAGCTATGGCTACACCTTC
.	TRBJ2-7	TRBD2	TRBV5-5	CASSLGLASYEQYF	TGTGCCAGCAGCTTGGGACTAGCCTCCTACGAGCAGTACTTC
.	TRBJ2-3	.	TRBV11-1	CASSLTTGTDTQYF	TGTGCCAGCAGCTTAACAACAGGGACAGATACGCAGTATTTT
.	TRBJ1-5	TRBD1	TRBV27	CASRAPTGGWHF	TGTGCCAGCAGGGCCCCCACAGGGGGGTGGCATTTT
.	TRBJ2-1	TRBD2	TRBV5-1	CASSLALAGVDEQFF	TGCGCCAGCAGCTTGGCTCTAGCGGGAGTGGATGAGCAGTTCTTC